A single sample gave rise to the 2 T cell receptor beta chains below, sequenced in a study of control samples from healthy donors and cancer patients. Profiling relied on immunoSEQ multiplex PCR, and the TCRdb table lists in-frame clones only, not all of them. Among 65,000 to 90,000 clones, 70% to 90% were seen once, and the ten largest hold 20% to 25%. Input material: blood. The receptor set was obtained from a man aged 45-60 years in good health.

The chain uses TRBV10-1 and TRBJ2-7; D is uncertain. There are 14 residues in the CDR3. Germline assignment: CDR1 WNHNN and CDR2 SYGVQD (reference sequence). V dropped 0 bases and J dropped 1 base, with 7 bases sitting between them. The CDR3 reads CASSESGSSYEQYV. CDR3 DNA: TGCGCCAGCAGTGAGTCGGGCTCTTCCTACGAGCAGTACGTC.

The V call is TRBV6-6, the J call TRBJ1-5; D may be TRBD1 (5 bases). Germline lookup yields CDR1 MNHNY and CDR2 SVGAGI (reference sequence). V was clipped by 0 bases and J by 16 bases, with 16 bases between them. The CDR3 contains 13 residues. CDR3 sequence reads: CASSYSKSHRQHF. The CDR3 DNA sequence: TGTGCCAGCAGTTACTCGAAGTCTCACAGGCAACATTTT.